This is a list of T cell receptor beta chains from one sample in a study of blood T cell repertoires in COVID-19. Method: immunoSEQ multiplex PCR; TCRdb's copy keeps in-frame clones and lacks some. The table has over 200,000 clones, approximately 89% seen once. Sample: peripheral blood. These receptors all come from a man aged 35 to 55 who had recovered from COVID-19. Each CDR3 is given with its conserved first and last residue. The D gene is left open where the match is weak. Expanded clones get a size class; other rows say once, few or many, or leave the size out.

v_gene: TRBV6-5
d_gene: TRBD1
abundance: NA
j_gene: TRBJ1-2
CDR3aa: CATKEDRGGGGYTF
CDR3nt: TGTGCCACAAAGGAAGACAGGGGCGGCGGTGGCTACACCTTC

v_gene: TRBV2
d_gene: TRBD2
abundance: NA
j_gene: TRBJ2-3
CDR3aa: CASSGLATSTDTQYF
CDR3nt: TGTGCCAGCAGCGGACTAGCGACTAGCACAGATACGCAGTATTTT

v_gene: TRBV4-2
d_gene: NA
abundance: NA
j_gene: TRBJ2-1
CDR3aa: CASSPTSNSYNEQFF
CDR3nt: TGTGCCAGCAGCCCGACTAGTAACTCCTACAATGAGCAGTTCTTC

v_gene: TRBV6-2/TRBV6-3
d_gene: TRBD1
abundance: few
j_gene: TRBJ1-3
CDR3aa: CASSFLRTGGSGNTIYF
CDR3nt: TGTGCCAGCAGTTTTCTTCGGACAGGAGGTTCTGGAAACACCATATATTTT

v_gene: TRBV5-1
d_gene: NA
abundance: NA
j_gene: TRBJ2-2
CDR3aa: CASSFSFRGELFF
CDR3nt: TGCGCCAGCAGCTTTAGTTTTCGGGGGGAGCTGTTTTTT

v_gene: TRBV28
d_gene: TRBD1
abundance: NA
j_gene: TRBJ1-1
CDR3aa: CASTDRGGAFF
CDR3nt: TGTGCCAGCACCGACAGGGGGGGGGCTTTCTTT

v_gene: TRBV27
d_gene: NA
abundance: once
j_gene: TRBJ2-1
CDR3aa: CASSTSSGPGPRYNEQFF
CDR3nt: TGTGCCAGCAGTACCTCCAGCGGGCCCGGGCCACGGTACAATGAGCAGTTCTTC

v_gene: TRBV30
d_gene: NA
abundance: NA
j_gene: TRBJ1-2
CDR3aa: CACPHSNYGYTF
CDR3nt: TGTGCCTGCCCACATTCAAACTATGGCTACACCTTC

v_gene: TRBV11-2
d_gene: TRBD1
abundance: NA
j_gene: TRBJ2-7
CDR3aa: CASSLVGDRPTYEQYF
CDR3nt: TGTGCCAGCAGCTTAGTAGGGGACAGGCCAACCTACGAGCAGTACTTC

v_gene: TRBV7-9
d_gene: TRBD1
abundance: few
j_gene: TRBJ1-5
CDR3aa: CARNGDRWGQPQHF
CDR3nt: TGTGCCAGAAACGGGGACAGATGGGGTCAGCCCCAGCATTTT

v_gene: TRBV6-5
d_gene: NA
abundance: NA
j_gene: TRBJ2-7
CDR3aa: CASSYTLDIYEQYF
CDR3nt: TGTGCCAGCAGTTACACCCTGGACATCTACGAGCAGTACTTC

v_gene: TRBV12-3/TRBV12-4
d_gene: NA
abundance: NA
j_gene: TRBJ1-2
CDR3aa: CASSFNSNYGYTF
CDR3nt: TGTGCCAGCAGTTTTAACAGTAACTATGGCTACACCTTC

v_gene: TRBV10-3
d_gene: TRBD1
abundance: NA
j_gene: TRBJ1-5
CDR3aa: CAISRQGDSNQPQHF
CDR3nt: TGTGCCATCAGTCGACAGGGTGATAGCAATCAGCCCCAGCATTTT

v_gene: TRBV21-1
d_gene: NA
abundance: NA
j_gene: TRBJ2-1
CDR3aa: CASSTRTSGGYYNEQFF
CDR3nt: TGTGCCAGCAGCACGAGGACTAGCGGGGGGTACTACAATGAGCAGTTCTTC

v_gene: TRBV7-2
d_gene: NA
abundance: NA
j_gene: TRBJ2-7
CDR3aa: CASSLRSSPPYEQYF
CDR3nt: TGTGCCAGCAGCTTGCGGTCTAGCCCTCCCTACGAGCAGTACTTC

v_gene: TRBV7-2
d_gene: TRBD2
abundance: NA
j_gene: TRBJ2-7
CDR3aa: CASSPKRTSGASYEQYF
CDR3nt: TGTGCCAGCAGCCCAAAACGGACTAGCGGGGCCTCCTACGAGCAGTACTTC

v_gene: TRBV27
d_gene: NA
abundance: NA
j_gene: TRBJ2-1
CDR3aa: CASRVGGVYNEQFF
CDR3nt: TGTGCCAGCCGTGTGGGCGGGGTATACAATGAGCAATTCTTC

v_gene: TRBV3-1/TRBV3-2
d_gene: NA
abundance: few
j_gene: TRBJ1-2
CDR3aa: CASSQGAGQNPYGYTF
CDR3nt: TGTGCCAGCAGCCAAGGGGCAGGACAGAACCCCTATGGCTACACCTTC

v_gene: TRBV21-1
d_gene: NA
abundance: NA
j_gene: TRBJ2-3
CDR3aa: CASRVTSGGARLNLTDTQYF
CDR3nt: TGTGCCAGCAGGGTCACTAGCGGGGGGGCTCGCCTCAATCTAACAGATACGCAGTATTTT